Listed below are T cell receptor beta chains from one sample, sequenced in a study of blood T cell repertoires in COVID-19. Method: immunoSEQ multiplex PCR; TCRdb's copy keeps in-frame clones and lacks some. This sample carries about 240,000 clones, 88% of them seen once, and the ten largest clones take around 0.99%. Sequenced material: peripheral blood. These receptor sequences come from a woman in her 40s who had recovered from COVID-19. CDR3s include the opening cysteine and the closing phenylalanine or tryptophan. A D gene is named only where the DNA matches it firmly. The size field is filled for only some rows; it gives once, few, many or a size class.

>TRBV7-2|TRBD1|TRBJ1-6|.|15
TGTGCCAGCAGCGCTCGAACAGGGGAGCAGTCACCCCTCCACTTT
CASSARTGEQSPLHF
>TRBV7-3|TRBD2|TRBJ2-3|.|15
TGTGCCAGCAGCGACAGGACTAGCGGGAGGGATACGCAGTATTTT
CASSDRTSGRDTQYF
>TRBV18|.|TRBJ1-2|once|15
TGTGCCAGCTCACCCCCGGGGGGGCGAGAATATGGCTACACCTTC
CASSPPGGREYGYTF
>TRBV24-1|.|TRBJ1-2|few|14
TGTGCCACCAGTGATGTAGGGGCAAACTATGGCTACACCTTC
CATSDVGANYGYTF
>TRBV27|TRBD1|TRBJ1-1|.|15
TGTGCCAGCAGTCCGGGACAGGGTGTTAGCACTGAAGCTTTCTTT
CASSPGQGVSTEAFF
>TRBV7-2|.|TRBJ2-2|.|17
TGTGCCAGCAGCTTAGGGGGCCCAGGCCAAGGGTCCGGGGAGCTGTTTTTT
CASSLGGPGQGSGELFF
>TRBV30|.|TRBJ2-7|.|13
TGTGCCTGGAGGGCAGGGTTGACCTACGAGCAGTACTTC
CAWRAGLTYEQYF
>TRBV28|.|TRBJ1-1|.|11
TGTGCCAGCAGTTCGTCCACTGAAGCTTTCTTT
CASSSSTEAFF
>TRBV6-5|TRBD1|TRBJ1-2|.|13
TGTGCCAGCACGACAGGGGTGGACTATGGCTACACCTTC
CASTTGVDYGYTF
>TRBV7-2|TRBD2|TRBJ2-5|.|14
TGTGCCAGCAGCCCCGGGACTACACAAGAGACCCAGTACTTC
CASSPGTTQETQYF
>TRBV6-5|TRBD1|TRBJ2-7|.|14
TGTGCCAGCAGTTCCAACAGGGGGGCCAGCGAGCAGTACTTC
CASSSNRGASEQYF
>TRBV6-5|.|TRBJ2-5|.|13
TGTGCCAGCAGGCCCGGGGGCCAAGAGACCCAGTACTTC
CASRPGGQETQYF
>TRBV7-2|TRBD2|TRBJ2-2|few|16
TGTGCCAGCAGCTTAGGGACTAGCGGGAACACCGGGGAGCTGTTTTTT
CASSLGTSGNTGELFF
>TRBV6-2/TRBV6-3|TRBD1|TRBJ1-1|.|14
TGTGCCAGCAGCTCGGACAGGGGGTGGTCTGAAGCTTTCTTT
CASSSDRGWSEAFF
>TRBV6-2/TRBV6-3|TRBD2|TRBJ2-2|.|15
TGTGCCAGCAGTTGGGGACTAGCGGGAACCGGGGAGCTGTTTTTT
CASSWGLAGTGELFF
>TRBV7-7|TRBD1|TRBJ1-6|.|13
TGTGCCAGCGGACAGGGTGGAGATTCACCCCTCCACTTT
CASGQGGDSPLHF
>TRBV7-7|TRBD2|TRBJ2-3|.|15
TGTGCTAGCAGCTTAGGGACTAGCGCCACAGATACGCAGTATTTT
CASSLGTSATDTQYF
>TRBV9|TRBD2|TRBJ2-1|.|16
TGTGCCAGCAGCGTAGTAGGGACTAGGGCCTCCAATGAGCAGTTCTTC
CASSVVGTRASNEQFF
>TRBV2|.|TRBJ2-7|.|15
TGTGCCAGCAGTGAAGGTCCTACTATATCCTACGAGCAGTACTTC
CASSEGPTISYEQYF
>TRBV9|TRBD1|TRBJ2-1|.|18
TGTGCCAGCAGCGTCCGCTCCGGGACAGGGGGCGACGGGGATGAGCAGTTCTTC
CASSVRSGTGGDGDEQFF
>TRBV7-2|.|TRBJ1-1|.|13
TGTGCCAGCAGCTTAGCGTGGGGGGTGGAAGCTTTCTTT
CASSLAWGVEAFF